This TCR beta chain is from a study of patients and donors after allogeneic stem cell transplantation. MiXCR, run by TCRdb on the RT-PCR reads, gives a single entry per CDR3 protein. The repertoire holds roughly 960,000 distinct CDR3 sequences, with 15% to 20% as singletons. Germline CDR1 is MNHEY and CDR2 is SVGEGT. With 5 bases removed from V and 6 bases from J, the gap between germline ends came to 14 bases. The CDR3 length is 14 residues. Source material: blood, either unsorted or a sorted T cell fraction (not recorded which). The TCR originated in a human donor who was either an allogeneic HSCT recipient or a stem cell or donor lymphocyte infusion donor (not recorded which). It is not recorded whose cells these are; they may come from a transplant donor. The rearrangement links TRBV6-2 or TRBV6-3 to TRBJ2-1; D unclear. DNA of the CDR3: TGTGCCAGCAGTAATCGGATGATTTTCAATGAGCAGTTCTTC. Translated: CASSNRMIFNEQFF.